A single sample gave rise to the 13 T cell receptor beta chains below, sequenced in a study of cytomegalovirus exposure and HLA in healthy donors. PCR used 60 Vbeta primers and 13 Jbeta primers. Assay: immunoSEQ multiplex PCR; the TCRdb copy retains only in-frame clones and omits some. Among about 160,000 clones listed, roughly four fifths were seen once. Sequencing was done on a sample of PBMCs. The source of these receptors is a woman aged 40 to 55 in good health and CMV-seronegative.

The chain uses TRBV29-1 and TRBJ2-4; a possible D gene is TRBD2 (6 bases). The V and J ends lost 3 bases and 5 bases respectively, with 8 bases between them. The CDR3 totals 12 residues. Germline-derived CDR1 and CDR2 are SQVTM and ANQGSEA. The CDR3 reads CSVEEGQNIQYF. The CDR3, as DNA: TGCAGCGTTGAGGAGGGCCAAAACATTCAGTACTTC.

CDR3: CASSLSKPEAQYF. The CDR3 DNA follows: TGTGCCAGCAGTTTATCTAAACCCGAGGCGCAGTATTTT. The genes are TRBV27 and TRBJ2-3, with no clear D. CDR3 size: 13 residues. The germline V gene has CDR1 MNHEY and CDR2 SMNVEV (reference sequence). V lost 0 bases to trimming and J lost 10 bases, with 11 bases between them.

The V call is TRBV28, the J call TRBJ1-1; 8 bases are shared with TRBD1. J was trimmed by 5 bases and V by 7 bases; bases with no gene match: 27. CDR1 is MDHEN, CDR2 SYDVKM, per germline. This CDR3 comprises 20 residues. CDR3 sequence reads: CASTSTAPRQGKYGGTEAFF. The CDR3, as DNA: TGTGCCAGCACCTCCACGGCCCCTCGACAGGGGAAGTACGGTGGGACTGAAGCTTTCTTT.

The chain employs TRBV27 and TRBJ2-2; D possibly corresponds to TRBD2 (6 bases). The CDR3 sequence is 15 residues long. CDR1 MNHEY and CDR2 SMNVEV come from the germline V gene (reference sequence). Trimming stripped 3 bases from V and 1 base from J, with 9 bases between. In nucleotides, the CDR3 is TGTGCCAGCAGTTTGGACTATTGGAACACCGGGGAGCTGTTTTTT. This encodes CASSLDYWNTGELFF.

This chain joins TRBV9 and TRBJ1-2, with D possibly TRBD1 on 5 matching bases. With 5 bases removed from V and 0 bases from J, the gap between germline ends came to 23 bases. This CDR3 is built from 18 residues. Per the germline V gene, CDR1 is SGDLS and CDR2 is YYNGEE. The CDR3 is CASRDPRDRLGTNYGYTF. The CDR3 DNA reads as TGTGCCAGCAGAGATCCTAGAGACAGACTTGGGACTAACTATGGCTACACCTTC.

There are a few counts of this clone. The rearrangement links TRBV7-2 to TRBJ2-7; 7 bases are a match to TRBD2. V shed 8 bases, J shed 0 bases, and the junction held 7 bases outside the gene matches. The CDR3 has 14 amino acids. Per germline, CDR1 SGHTA and CDR2 FQGNSA. DNA of the CDR3: TGTGCCAGCGGCCGGGACTACCGCTCCTACGAGCAGTACTTC. Protein sequence: CASGRDYRSYEQYF.

The J gene is TRBJ1-2, the V gene TRBV28, with 7 bases fitting TRBD1. The CDR3 consists of 12 residues. Per the germline V gene, CDR1 is MDHEN and CDR2 is SYDVKM. V dropped 7 bases and J dropped 8; count of bases not matched to a gene: 7. This chain's CDR3 is CASNDRDGGYTF. CDR3 bases: TGTGCCAGCAATGACAGGGACGGAGGCTACACCTTC.

V is TRBV27 and J is TRBJ2-7; D unclear. V was trimmed by 5 bases and J by 1 base, leaving 18 bases between them. This CDR3 comprises 16 residues. Per germline, CDR1 MNHEY and CDR2 SMNVEV (reference sequence). CDR3 DNA: TGTGCCAGCAGTCCGGCGGTAGCTAGTGGGTCCTACGAGCAGTACTTC. Its translation is CASSPAVASGSYEQYF.

The V gene is TRBV19, the J gene TRBJ2-7; 9 bases map to TRBD2. Per germline, CDR1 LNHDA and CDR2 SQIVND (reference sequence). This CDR3 is 14 amino acids long. V shed 7 bases and J 0 bases; nucleotides not matched to a gene: 4. CDR3 loop: CASKLSGSSYEQYF. For the CDR3, the DNA is TGTGCCAGTAAGCTTAGCGGGAGCTCCTACGAGCAGTACTTC.

The gene calls are TRBV5-1 and TRBJ1-2, with a weak D call TRBD1 (6 bases). Germline V gene lookup returns CDR1 SGHRS and CDR2 YFSETQ. V was cut by 0 bases and J by 4 bases, with 10 bases left in between. The CDR3 consists of 14 residues. The CDR3 sequence: CASSLAVDSYGYTF. DNA of the CDR3: TGCGCCAGCAGCTTGGCCGTGGACAGCTATGGCTACACCTTC.

The V and J genes are TRBV29-1 and TRBJ2-2, with 10 bases that match TRBD2. Losses at the gene ends were 5 bases for V and 7 bases for J; bases not matched to a gene: 13. The CDR3 has 16 residues. Germline V gene data show CDR1 as SQVTM and CDR2 as ANQGSEA. The CDR3 is CSVTARLAGVGGELFF. In DNA form, the CDR3 reads TGCAGCGTTACTGCGCGGCTAGCGGGAGTAGGCGGGGAGCTGTTTTTT.

The V and J genes are TRBV7-8 and TRBJ2-7; perhaps TRBD2 as D (6 bases). V was shortened by 4 bases and J by 6 bases, with 16 bases between the two germline ends. From germline, CDR1 is SGHVS and CDR2 FQNEAQ. The CDR3 has 14 residues. CDR3 region: CASSSSHIGGEQYF. In DNA, the CDR3 is TGTGCCAGCAGCTCATCTCATATCGGGGGCGAGCAGTACTTC.

V and J are TRBV27 and TRBJ2-7; TRBD1 is a possible D gene (5 bases). Germline loops: CDR1 MNHEY, CDR2 SMNVEV (reference sequence). The CDR3 loop spans 15 amino acids. V dropped 5 bases and J dropped 7 bases, with 21 bases sitting between them. The CDR3 spells CASSPRAAPTLEQYF. In DNA, the CDR3 is TGTGCCAGCAGTCCCAGGGCAGCCCCTACCTTGGAGCAGTACTTC.